A selection of T cell receptor beta chains follows, all from one sample in a study of blood T cell repertoires in COVID-19. TCRdb's table, derived via immunoSEQ multiplex PCR, lists solely in-frame clones and lacks some. The data hold over 85,000 clones, with about 85% observed a single time. Sample: peripheral blood. All receptors derive from a woman older than 75 with COVID-19, enrolled during active disease. CDR3s include the opening cysteine and the closing phenylalanine or tryptophan. The D gene is left open where the match is weak. Expanded clones are given a class, and other clones once, few, many or no size at all.

d_gene	abundance	j_gene	v_gene	CDR3aa	CDR3nt
-	-	TRBJ2-7	TRBV10-3	CAISDPQGLGSYEQYF	TGTGCCATCAGTGACCCCCAGGGGCTCGGGTCCTACGAGCAGTACTTC
TRBD2	-	TRBJ2-5	TRBV28	CASSLPSGIFQETQYF	TGTGCCAGCAGTTTACCTAGCGGGATATTTCAGGAGACCCAGTACTTC
-	-	TRBJ1-5	TRBV10-3	CAISDSYRSPNQPQHF	TGTGCCATCAGTGACTCCTACAGGAGTCCCAATCAGCCCCAGCATTTT
TRBD2	-	TRBJ2-3	TRBV27	CASTQPGTSVKTQYF	TGTGCCAGCACTCAACCTGGGACTAGCGTCAAAACGCAGTATTTT
-	-	TRBJ2-7	TRBV5-6	CASSFTGDWYF	TGTGCCAGCAGCTTCACGGGGGATTGGTACTTC
-	medium-sized	TRBJ2-7	TRBV9	CASSAAIAYEQYF	TGTGCCAGCAGCGCAGCGATCGCCTACGAGCAGTACTTC
TRBD1	-	TRBJ1-2	TRBV9	CASSASSGGYGYTF	TGTGCCAGCAGCGCCTCCTCAGGGGGCTATGGCTACACCTTC
TRBD2	-	TRBJ2-1	TRBV9	CASSTGTSEYNEQFF	TGTGCCAGCAGCACGGGGACTAGCGAGTACAATGAGCAGTTCTTC
-	few	TRBJ1-1	TRBV2	CASSPLLGRGNTEAFF	TGTGCCAGCAGCCCCCTCCTGGGGCGAGGGAACACTGAAGCTTTCTTT
-	-	TRBJ1-5	TRBV30	CAWSKGLGNQPQHF	TGTGCCTGGAGTAAGGGGCTCGGCAATCAGCCCCAGCATTTT
TRBD1	-	TRBJ2-7	TRBV27	CASRHNRGIYEQYF	TGTGCCAGCAGGCACAACAGGGGGATCTACGAGCAGTACTTC
TRBD1	-	TRBJ2-7	TRBV18	CASSLFRDRDYEQYF	TGTGCCAGCTCACTCTTCCGGGACAGAGACTACGAGCAGTACTTC
TRBD2	-	TRBJ2-7	TRBV7-8	CASSLEESGGISYEQYF	TGTGCCAGCAGCTTAGAGGAGAGCGGGGGCATCTCCTACGAGCAGTACTTC
-	-	TRBJ2-4	TRBV27	CASSDTGFGVSFPYF	TGTGCCAGCAGTGATACAGGGTTCGGAGTATCGTTCCCGTACTTC
-	-	TRBJ2-7	TRBV10-3	CANAAGRSGEQYF	TGTGCCAACGCCGCAGGGCGAAGTGGAGAGCAGTACTTC
-	-	TRBJ2-1	TRBV29-1	CSVELGGNEQFF	TGCAGCGTTGAATTGGGGGGAAATGAGCAGTTCTTC
-	-	TRBJ2-5	TRBV7-2	CASSLASLFPETQYF	TGTGCCAGCAGCTTAGCGAGTCTCTTCCCAGAGACCCAGTACTTC
-	few	TRBJ2-7	TRBV27	CASSRDTSYEQYF	TGTGCCAGCAGTCGGGACACTTCCTACGAGCAGTACTTC
TRBD1	-	TRBJ1-2	TRBV7-2	CASSSPGTGYYGYTF	TGTGCCAGCAGCTCCCCCGGGACAGGGTACTATGGCTACACCTTC
TRBD1	-	TRBJ2-1	TRBV5-8	CASSLRQGLYNEQFF	TGTGCCAGCAGCTTAAGACAGGGTCTATACAATGAGCAGTTCTTC
-	-	TRBJ2-7	TRBV7-3	CASSLRGPYEQYF	TGTGCCAGCAGCTTAAGGGGGCCCTACGAGCAGTACTTC
-	few	TRBJ1-4	TRBV10-3	CAISAGRSKNEKLFF	TGTGCCATCAGCGCGGGACGGAGCAAAAATGAAAAACTGTTTTTT
-	-	TRBJ1-6	TRBV7-8	CASSATHGQRRNSPLHF	TGTGCCAGCAGCGCAACCCATGGACAGAGGAGGAATTCACCCCTCCACTTT
TRBD1	-	TRBJ1-1	TRBV27	CASSRDRNTEAFF	TGTGCCAGCAGCCGGGACAGGAACACTGAAGCTTTCTTT